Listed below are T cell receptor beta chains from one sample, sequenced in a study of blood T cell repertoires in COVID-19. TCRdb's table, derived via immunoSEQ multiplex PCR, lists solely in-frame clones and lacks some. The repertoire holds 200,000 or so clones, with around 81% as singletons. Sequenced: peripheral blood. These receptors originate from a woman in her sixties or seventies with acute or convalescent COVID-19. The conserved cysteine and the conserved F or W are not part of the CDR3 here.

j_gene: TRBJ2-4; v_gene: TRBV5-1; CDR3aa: ASSLEGGAGNIQY
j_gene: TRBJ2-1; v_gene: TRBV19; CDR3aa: ASSIRGGSGNEQF
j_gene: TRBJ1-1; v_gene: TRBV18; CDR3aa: ASSPLGTGGSEAF
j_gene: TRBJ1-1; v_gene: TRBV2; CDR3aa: ASREGVRGRTPVDTEAF
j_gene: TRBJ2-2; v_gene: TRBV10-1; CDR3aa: ASSETSGSQVSDYTGELF
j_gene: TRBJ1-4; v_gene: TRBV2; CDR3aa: ASSMGQLNEKLF
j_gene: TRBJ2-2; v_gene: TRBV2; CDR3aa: AYERGPNTGELF
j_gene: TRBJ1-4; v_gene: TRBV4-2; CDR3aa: ASSQERQGPNEKLF
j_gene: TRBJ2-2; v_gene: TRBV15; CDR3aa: ATSRDYSGGLNTGELF
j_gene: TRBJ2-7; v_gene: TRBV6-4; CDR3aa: ASSDSRGYEQY
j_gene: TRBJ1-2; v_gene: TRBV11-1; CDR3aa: ASSLYGGEIYGYT
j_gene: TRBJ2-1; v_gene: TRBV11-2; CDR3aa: ASSFELAGINEQF
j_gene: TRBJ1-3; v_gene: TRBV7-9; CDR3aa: ASSSQGLSGNTIY
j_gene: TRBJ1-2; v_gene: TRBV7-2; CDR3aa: ASSSQGPLNYGYT
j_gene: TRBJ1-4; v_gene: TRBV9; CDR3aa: ASSARDRGGEKLF
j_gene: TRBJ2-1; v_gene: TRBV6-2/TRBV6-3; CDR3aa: ASSNTGGRYNEQF
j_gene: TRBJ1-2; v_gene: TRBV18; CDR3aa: ASSPEVANYGYT
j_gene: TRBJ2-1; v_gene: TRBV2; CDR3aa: ASSRLAGGVRGNEQF
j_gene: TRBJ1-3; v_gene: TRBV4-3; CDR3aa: ASSQGRGSGNTIY
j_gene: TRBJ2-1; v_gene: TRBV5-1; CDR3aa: ASSFRWGGNEQF
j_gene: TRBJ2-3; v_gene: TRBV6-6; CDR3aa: ASSRDNTDTQY
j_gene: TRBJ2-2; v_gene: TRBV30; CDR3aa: AWSLRGGELF
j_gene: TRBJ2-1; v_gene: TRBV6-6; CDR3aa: ASSPLAPLNEQF
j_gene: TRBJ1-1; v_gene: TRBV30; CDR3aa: AWTGGRTEAF
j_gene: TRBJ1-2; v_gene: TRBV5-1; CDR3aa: ASSLDATGAV
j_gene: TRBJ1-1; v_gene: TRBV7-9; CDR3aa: ASSASGGQNTEAF
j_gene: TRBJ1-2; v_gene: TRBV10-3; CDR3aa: AISTDSNYGYT
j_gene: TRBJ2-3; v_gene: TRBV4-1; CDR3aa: ASSQDPLARAQY
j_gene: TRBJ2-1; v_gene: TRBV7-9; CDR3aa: ASSSTPTANEQF
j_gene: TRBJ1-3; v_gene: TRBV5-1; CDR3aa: ASSLGTVGNTIY
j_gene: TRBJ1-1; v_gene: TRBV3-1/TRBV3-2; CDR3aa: ASSQGTLNTEAF
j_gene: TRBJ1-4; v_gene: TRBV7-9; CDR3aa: ASSRGYGQAEKLF
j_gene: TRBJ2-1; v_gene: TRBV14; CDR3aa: ASSQTSGDHNEQF
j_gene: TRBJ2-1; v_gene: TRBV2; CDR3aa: ASRRGLADYNEQF
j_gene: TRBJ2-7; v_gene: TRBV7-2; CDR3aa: ASSLGASGSPYEQY
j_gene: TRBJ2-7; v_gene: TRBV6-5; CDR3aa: ASRPTRDRVTEQY
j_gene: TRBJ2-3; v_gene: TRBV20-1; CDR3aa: SASPLPRGGAYSDTQY
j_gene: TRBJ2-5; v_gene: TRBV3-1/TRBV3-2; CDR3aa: ASSPTSGGAGETQY
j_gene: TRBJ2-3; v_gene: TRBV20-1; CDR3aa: SARVADTQY
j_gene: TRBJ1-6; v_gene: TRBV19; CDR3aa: ASTQTDRDRNSPLH
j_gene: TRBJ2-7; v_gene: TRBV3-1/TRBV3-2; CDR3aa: ASSRGLPERYEQY
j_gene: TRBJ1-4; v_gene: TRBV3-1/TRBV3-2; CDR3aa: ASSQRGREKLF
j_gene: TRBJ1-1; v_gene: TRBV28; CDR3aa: ASILGGVNTEAF
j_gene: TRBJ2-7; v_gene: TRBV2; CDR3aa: ASRFGEQY
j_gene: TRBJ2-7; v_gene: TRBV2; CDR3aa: ASSEGTGDYEQY
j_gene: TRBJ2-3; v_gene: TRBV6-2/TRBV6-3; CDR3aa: ASSYRTGYKGDTQY
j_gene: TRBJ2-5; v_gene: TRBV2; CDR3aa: ASSWTGGIETQY
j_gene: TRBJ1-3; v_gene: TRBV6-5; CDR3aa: ASTRSAGNTIY
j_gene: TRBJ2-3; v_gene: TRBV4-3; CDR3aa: ASSLSRGTDTQY
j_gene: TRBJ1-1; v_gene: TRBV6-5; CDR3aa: ASSSDTNTEAF